This T cell receptor (beta chain) was sequenced in a study of cytomegalovirus exposure and HLA in healthy donors. Study-wide findings and caveats: Rarity characterized most TCR sequences, yet some public TCRs appeared in many donors. Confirmation was obtained in vitro that three CMV-associated chains are specific for CMV antigens.

As concerns this clone: The antigen remains undetermined.

Repertoires were generated with immunoSEQ multiplex PCR, while TCRdb's copy carries only in-frame clones and drops some. The sample shows around 91,000 clones, approximately 93% of them seen only once. The sequencing input was PBMCs. The sequence was obtained from a woman in her twenties or thirties in good health and CMV-seropositive.

CDR3 DNA sequence: TGTGCCAGCAGCCAAAACCTTAACAGGGAGAACACTGAAGCTTTCTTT. It is translated as CASSQNLNRENTEAFF. The chain combines TRBV5-5 with TRBJ1-1; D may be TRBD1 (6 bases). CDR3 length: 16 residues. CDR1 is SGHKS and CDR2 is YYEKEE in the germline V gene (reference sequence). Trimming stripped 4 bases from V and 1 base from J, with 17 bases between.